These 20 T cell receptor beta chains came from one sample sequenced in a study of blood T cells in healthy people across ages. Together with a sample-barcoded 5' primer, a J-beta primer mix was included in a second PCR lasting roughly 6 to 12 cycles. MiXCR, applied by TCRdb to the 5' RACE reads, yields one record per CDR3 protein. The sample carries roughly 800,000 distinct CDR3 sequences, roughly 64% recorded once. Sequenced material: blood. The source is a young man in good health.

The chain has TRBV9 and TRBJ1-2, with D tentatively TRBD1 (6 bases). V lost 3 bases and J lost 2, with 11 bases in between. Germline values: CDR1 SGDLS, CDR2 YYNGEE. The CDR3 has 14 amino acids. The CDR3 DNA is TGTGCCAGCAGCGCAGGACAGTCCAACTATGGCTACACCTTC. Its protein product is CASSAGQSNYGYTF.

This chain connects TRBV6-1 to TRBJ1-2; tentative D call: TRBD1 (5 bases). The germline V gene encodes CDR1 MNHNS and CDR2 SASEGT. CDR3 length: 15 residues. Trimming took 4 bases from V and 2 from J, leaving 14 bases between them. The CDR3 loop is CASSALPGRNYGYTF. The CDR3 DNA reads as TGTGCCAGCAGTGCTCTACCGGGACGGAACTATGGCTACACCTTC.

This clonotype was seen a few times. CDR3 sequence: CSVRTFGAGEQYF. Written as DNA, the CDR3 is TGCAGTGTTCGAACTTTTGGGGCCGGGGAGCAGTACTTC. The V gene is TRBV20-1, the J gene TRBJ2-7; perhaps TRBD1 as D (5 bases). The CDR3 consists of 13 residues. Per the germline V gene, CDR1 is DFQATT and CDR2 is SNEGSKA (reference sequence). The V end was cut by 7 bases, the J end by 7 bases, with 20 bases between.

In nucleotides, the CDR3 is TGCAGTGCTAGCACATACGGTGGGGGCTCCTACGAGCAGTACTTC. Its protein is CSASTYGGGSYEQYF. The chain is built from TRBV20-1 and TRBJ2-7, with D tentatively TRBD1 or TRBD2 (5 bases each). Germline lookup yields CDR1 DFQATT and CDR2 SNEGSKA (reference sequence). This CDR3 spans 15 amino acids. The V and J ends lost 3 bases and 0 bases respectively, with 15 bases between them.

This clonotype was observed a few times. CDR3 DNA: TGTGCCACCAGCAGAGAGACAGGGCTCGACGAGCAGTACTTC. Protein: CATSRETGLDEQYF. This rearrangement joins TRBV15 to TRBJ2-7, with TRBD1 matching 7 bases. The CDR3 covers 14 residues. V was pared by 0 bases and J by 5 bases, with 4 bases of the junction left unmatched. Germline values: CDR1 LNHNV, CDR2 YYDKDF (reference sequence).

This chain connects TRBV25-1 to TRBJ2-7, with TRBD1 identical over 8 bases. The J call may be in error: the DNA end matches TRBJ2-5 better. Germline V gene sequence: CDR1 MGHDK, CDR2 SYGVNS. The CDR3 is made up of 15 amino acids. CDR3 sequence reads: CASSDVTGDGKTQYF. The DNA of the CDR3 is TGTGCCAGCAGTGATGTGACAGGGGATGGAAAGACCCAGTACTTC.

The genes are TRBV13 and TRBJ2-5; D remains ambiguous. V was clipped by 5 bases and J by 4 bases, with 17 bases between them. The germline V gene has CDR1 PRHDT and CDR2 FYEKMQ (reference sequence). The CDR3 has 15 amino acids. This CDR3 reads CASSPQPRTGETQYF. For the CDR3, the DNA is TGTGCCAGCAGCCCCCAGCCTAGGACGGGAGAGACCCAGTACTTC. Full variable domain (rest looked up from reference TRBV13 and TRBJ2-5): AAGVIQSPRHLIKEKRETATLKCYPIPRHDTVYWYQQGPGQDPQFLISFYEKMQSDKGSIPDRFSAQQFSDYHSELNMSSLELGDSALYFCASSPQPRTGETQYFGPGTRLLVL.

The J gene is TRBJ2-7, the V gene TRBV29-1; 9 nucleotides agree with TRBD2. The CDR3 sequence is 15 residues long. V lost 5 bases to trimming and J lost 5 bases; unmatched junction nucleotides: 13. The germline CDR1 and CDR2 sequences are SQVTM and ANQGSEA. This chain's CDR3 is CSVSHSGSGSDEQYF. The CDR3 DNA reads as TGCAGCGTTTCGCACTCTGGTAGCGGGAGCGACGAGCAGTACTTC.

The rearrangement links TRBV29-1 to TRBJ2-6; D uncertain. Germline-derived CDR1 and CDR2 are SQVTM and ANQGSEA. The germline V and J ends were trimmed by 4 bases and 0 bases, with 7 bases remaining between them. The CDR3 consists of 14 residues. This CDR3 reads CSVARDSGANVLTF. The CDR3 DNA reads TGCAGCGTTGCAAGGGACTCTGGGGCCAACGTCCTGACTTTC.

In its sample, this clonotype was seen many times. The rearrangement joins TRBV20-1 to TRBJ2-7; TRBD2 aligns across 15 bases. The CDR3 is made up of 16 amino acids. The junction had 5 bases not matched to a gene; V was cut back by 5 bases and J by 0 bases. Germline V gene data show CDR1 as DFQATT and CDR2 as SNEGSKA (reference sequence). For the CDR3, the DNA is TGCAGTGCTTCGGGACTAGCGGGGGGCCCCTCCTACGAGCAGTACTTC. This sequence encodes CSASGLAGGPSYEQYF.

V and J are TRBV5-1 and TRBJ2-7; no clear D gene. The CDR3 extends over 15 amino acids. Per the germline V gene, CDR1 is SGHRS and CDR2 is YFSETQ. Trimming shortened V by 3 bases and J by 2 bases, and 15 bases separated the two germline ends. CDR3 sequence (DNA): TGCGCCAGCAGCTCCCGGACGGATTTGGCCTACGAGCAGTACTTC. It yields the protein CASSSRTDLAYEQYF.

This chain joins TRBV4-2 and TRBJ2-1, with D uncertain. The CDR3 has 17 amino acids. The V gene's germline CDR1 is LGHNA and CDR2 YNFKEQ. Between the trimmed V and J ends, which lost 2 bases and 4 bases, there was a span of 18 bases. Here the CDR3 reads CASSQRFLPREYNEQFF. The CDR3 DNA follows: TGTGCCAGCAGCCAAAGGTTCCTACCCAGAGAATACAATGAGCAGTTCTTC.

The genes are TRBV18 and TRBJ1-2, with D uncertain. Trimming took off 2 bases at V and 4 bases at J, with 14 bases between the two ends. CDR1 is KGHSH, CDR2 LQKENI, per germline. The CDR3 runs to 15 residues. CDR3 bases: TGTGCCAGCTCACCAACCGGGGAAGTCGTCTATGGCTACACCTTC. Encoded protein: CASSPTGEVVYGYTF.

With respect to this clonotype: Its ends do not fully match the called genes, so a read error is possible. V is TRBV6-4 and J is TRBJ1-2, with D perhaps matching TRBD1 (5 bases). This CDR3 contains 15 residues. Per germline, CDR1 MRHNA and CDR2 SNTAGT. For the CDR3, the DNA is TGTGCCAGCAGCGACTCGGGACTGACTAACTATGGCTACACCTTC. Protein product: CASSDSGLTNYGYTF.

This clonotype was recorded a few times. This chain joins TRBV12-3 or TRBV12-4 and TRBJ1-2; 7 nucleotides align to TRBD1. V lost 3 bases and J lost 2; bases outside the gene matches: 3. This CDR3 comprises 14 residues. CDR3 residues: CASSFSGQNYGYTF. CDR3 sequence (DNA): TGTGCCAGCAGTTTTTCGGGACAGAACTATGGCTACACCTTC.

The chain has TRBV10-1 and TRBJ2-1; no definite D call. Near its end, the DNA agrees better with TRBJ2-7, so the J call may be wrong. The length of the CDR3 is 13 residues. Germline CDR1 is WNHNN and CDR2 is SYGVQD (reference sequence). The CDR3 DNA follows: TGCGCCAGCAGTGCTAGTCTTTTCTCCGAGCAGTACTTC. It specifies CASSASLFSEQYF.

This clonotype was found a few times. The junction and the germline gene differ at one end; a read error may be behind it. The rearrangement uses TRBV7-2 and TRBJ2-7; 10 bases line up with TRBD2. This CDR3 spans 15 amino acids. Germline V gene sequence: CDR1 SGHTA, CDR2 FQGNSA. CDR3 loop: CASSLAGESSYEQYF. As DNA, the CDR3 is TGTGCCAGCAGCCTAGCGGGGGAGAGCTCCTACGAGCAGTACTTC.

V gene TRBV4-1 combines with J gene TRBJ2-5; 7 nucleotides match TRBD1. The J call may be in error: the DNA end matches TRBJ2-7 better. CDR1 is MGHRA and CDR2 is YSYEKL in the germline V gene. The CDR3 spans 14 residues. The CDR3 sequence is CASSQGDRSYEQYF. As DNA, the CDR3 is TGCGCCAGCAGCCAGGGGGACAGAAGCTACGAGCAGTACTTC.

J is TRBJ1-1 and V is TRBV2; D not certain. From germline, CDR1 is SNHLY and CDR2 FYNNEI. The CDR3 has 12 residues. The V end lost 6 bases, the J end lost 7 bases, and 12 bases lay between the germline ends. This chain's CDR3 is CASRRVQDEAFF. The CDR3 DNA follows: TGTGCCAGCAGAAGGGTGCAGGATGAAGCTTTCTTT.

This clonotype appeared many times. The V gene is TRBV29-1, the J gene TRBJ2-7; tentative D call: TRBD2 (5 bases). Per germline, CDR1 SQVTM and CDR2 ANQGSEA. Trimming removed 6 bases at V and 0 bases at J, with 15 bases between. The CDR3 is 14 residues long. This CDR3 reads CSVGAMGSSYEQYF. In DNA form, the CDR3 reads TGCAGCGTCGGCGCGATGGGGAGCTCCTACGAGCAGTACTTC.